Below, 3 T cell receptor beta chains from the same sample are listed, as sequenced in a study of cytomegalovirus exposure and HLA in healthy donors. Sequencing was performed with immunoSEQ multiplex PCR; in TCRdb, only in-frame clones are kept and a portion is missing. Of about 73,000 clones listed, roughly 90% are singletons. Source material: PBMCs. Receptor source: a woman younger than 30 in good health and CMV-seropositive.

This clone was seen a single time. The V gene is TRBV27, the J gene TRBJ2-1; D remains ambiguous. The germline CDR1 and CDR2 sequences are MNHEY and SMNVEV (reference sequence). V shed 6 bases and J shed 5 bases, with 8 bases lying between them. There are 12 residues in the CDR3. This CDR3 is CASRSLDNEQFF. CDR3 nucleotides: TGTGCCAGCAGATCCTTAGACAATGAGCAGTTCTTC.

The chain carries TRBV6-1 and TRBJ1-1; 7 bases agree with TRBD1. Germline V gives CDR1 MNHNS, CDR2 SASEGT. The CDR3 has 13 residues. V was pared by 2 bases and J by 3 bases, with 0 bases of the junction left unmatched. The CDR3 here is CASSERGHTEAFF. The DNA for the CDR3 is TGTGCCAGCAGTGAAAGGGGGCACACTGAAGCTTTCTTT.

J is TRBJ2-3 and V is TRBV7-6; 8 bases fit TRBD2. Trimming cost V 5 bases and J 6 bases; bases outside gene matches: 13. CDR1 and CDR2 (germline): SGHVS, FNYEAQ. CDR3 length equals 16 residues. Here the CDR3 DNA reads TGTGCCAGCAGCCCGGCTGCGACGGGAGGGCCCGATACGCAGTATTTT. Translated: CASSPAATGGPDTQYF.